This T cell receptor beta chain originates from a study of beta chain features in type 1 diabetes. Overall study results and limits: For Type 1 diabetes patients, all four CD4+ subsets carried TCRB CDR3s that were moderately but significantly shorter. VDJ junctions from type 1 diabetes patients carried fewer insertions and larger deletions.

Germline V gene sequence: CDR1 MNHNS, CDR2 SASEGT. This CDR3 comprises 15 residues. V trimming: 5 bases; J trimming: 9 bases; junction bases outside the gene matches: 12. Worth noting for this clone: Its antigen is not identified.

Investigators reverse transcribed all isolated RNA, so they sequenced expressed TCRB transcripts. Roughly 3.4 million reads per sample on average were obtained from naive, central memory and regulatory T cell samples. Using immunoSEQ multiplex PCR, the repertoire was profiled, and TCRdb retains in-frame clones only, with some absent. The sample yields 310,000 or so clones, approximately 15% seen once. The sequenced sample was naive CD4+ T cells from blood. V is TRBV6-1 and J is TRBJ2-1; 8 bases line up with TRBD2. This receptor was identified in a young man with type 1 diabetes. The DNA of the CDR3 is TGTGCCAGCAGTCCTGTCGGAGCGGGGGCCTTTGAGCAGTTCTTC. Its translation is CASSPVGAGAFEQFF.